This TCR beta chain was sequenced for a study of shared clonotypes between healthy human individuals. In the study overall: The donor pool was made up of two women and a few men aged 18 to 49.

With 3 bases removed from V and 2 bases from J, the gap between germline ends came to 8 bases. Germline CDR1 reads GTSNPN; CDR2 reads SVGIG (reference sequence). The CDR3 spans 13 residues. General observations from the study: Sampling covered nothing but blood. Tissue TCR repertoires likely differ from those found in blood.

To note about this clone: Its antigen is currently unknown. Other nucleotide sequences from this sample produce the same CDR3.

The deep-level immunoSEQ assay was used. Authors' processing steps: Junction-only immunoSEQ sequences carried no quality scores, so filtering differed. Only in-frame clones appear in the TCRdb table, and some are missing; sequencing was by immunoSEQ multiplex PCR. V, J and clone size reflect that table, while D and trimming were determined from the DNA. The sample yields 2 million to 2.5 million clones, 85% to 95% seen once. The receptor comes from a young man in good health. This chain uses TRBV30 with TRBJ1-3; possibly TRBD1 for D (6 bases). Material: naive CD4+ T cells sorted from blood. Noted subset: CD45RA+ positively selected. The DNA for the CDR3 is TGTGCCTGGAGGCAGGGGACTGGAAACACCATATATTTT. It yields the protein CAWRQGTGNTIYF. Full variable domain (remainder filled in from reference TRBV30 and TRBJ1-3): SQTIHQWPATLVQPVGSPLSLECTVEGTSNPNLYWYRQAAGRGLQLLFYSVGIGQISSEVPQNLSASRPQDRQFILSSKKLLLSDSGFYLCAWRQGTGNTIYFGEGSWLTVV.